Below are 26 T cell receptor beta chains sequenced from a single sample in a study of early T cells in non-severe SARS-CoV-2 infection. From the 5' RACE reads, TCRdb called clonotypes with MiXCR, one entry per CDR3 protein. This table holds roughly 25,000 distinct CDR3 sequences, about 4.5% found once. Sample: whole blood. These receptors all stem from an adult who was a healthcare worker with PCR-confirmed SARS-CoV-2 infection or an uninfected control (not recorded which).

This clonotype was detected ten times or more. The chain joins TRBV6-1 to TRBJ2-6; 10 bases align to TRBD1. The CDR3 loop spans 19 amino acids. The germline gives CDR1 MNHNS, CDR2 SASEGT. Trimming cost V 4 bases and J 3 bases; bases outside gene matches: 12. This chain's CDR3 is CASSARDRGGLGGANVLTF. CDR3 bases: TGTGCCAGCAGTGCCCGGGACAGGGGCGGCCTTGGTGGGGCCAACGTCCTGACTTTC.

This clonotype has more than one count but fewer than ten. V and J are TRBV7-2 and TRBJ2-3; D is possibly TRBD1 (5 bases). The germline gives CDR1 SGHTA, CDR2 FQGNSA. The V and J ends lost 1 base and 6 bases respectively, with 8 bases between them. This CDR3 region has 13 residues. CDR3 loop: CASSLVTVDTQYF. The DNA for the CDR3 is TGTGCCAGCAGCTTAGTGACAGTGGATACGCAGTATTTT. The whole variable domain, remainder taken from reference TRBV7-2 and TRBJ2-3, is GAGVSQSPSNKVTEKGKDVELRCDPISGHTALYWYRQSLGQGLEFLIYFQGNSAPDKSGLPSDRFSAERTGGSVSTLTIQRTQQEDSAVYLCASSLVTVDTQYFGPGTRLTVL.

This clonotype was counted at least ten times. The chain links TRBV7-6 to TRBJ1-6, with a possible D match to TRBD1 (5 bases). Germline values: CDR1 SGHVS, CDR2 FNYEAQ. The CDR3 consists of 15 residues. Trimming left V 5 bases short and J 7 bases short, with 15 bases between. CDR3 residues: CASSPGLGTNSPLHF. The CDR3 DNA is TGTGCCAGCAGCCCCGGCTTAGGGACGAATTCACCCCTCCACTTT.

This clonotype was counted many times. V and J are TRBV12-3 or TRBV12-4 and TRBJ2-3; TRBD2 aligns across 11 bases. V lost 6 bases to trimming and J lost 5 bases; unmatched junction nucleotides: 7. CDR3 length equals 15 residues. CDR3 nucleotides: TGTGCCAGCAGGATAGCGGGAGGGCCAGGAGATACGCAGTATTTT. Translation: CASRIAGGPGDTQYF.

This clonotype was seen repeatedly, ten times or more. The rearrangement joins TRBV11-2 to TRBJ2-3; maybe TRBD2 (5 bases). CDR3 size: 17 residues. Germline V gene sequence: CDR1 SGHAT, CDR2 FQNNGV. Trimming took 4 bases from V and 0 from J, leaving 17 bases between them. CDR3 coding DNA: TGTGCCAGCAGCTCCTTGGAGGCTACCTCTAGCACAGATACGCAGTATTTT. Its translation: CASSSLEATSSTDTQYF.

This chain joins TRBV6-2 or TRBV6-3 and TRBJ2-2; unclear D gene. V was trimmed by 2 bases and J by 3 bases, leaving 4 bases between them. There are 13 residues in the CDR3. Germline CDR1 MNHEY, CDR2 SVGEGT. CDR3 sequence (DNA): TGTGCCAGCAGTTACAGGGACACCGGGGAGCTGTTTTTT. Its protein is CASSYRDTGELFF.

This clonotype was seen ten or more times. V is TRBV27 and J is TRBJ2-5; 11 positions match TRBD2. The CDR3 spans 16 residues. V gave up 7 bases and J gave up 3 bases; unmatched junction bases: 10. Germline assignment: CDR1 MNHEY and CDR2 SMNVEV (reference sequence). The CDR3, as DNA: TGTGCCAGCACTTTTTGGGAGGGACTAGCGGAAGAGACCCAGTACTTC. This sequence encodes CASTFWEGLAEETQYF.

Many counts were recorded for this clonotype. The V gene is TRBV2, the J gene TRBJ2-5; D ambiguous. CDR3 length: 12 residues. The germline CDR1 and CDR2 sequences are SNHLY and FYNNEI. Deletions cut 0 bases from V and 5 bases from J, with 4 bases between. The CDR3 sequence is CASSEALETQYF. In DNA form, the CDR3 reads TGTGCCAGCAGTGAAGCGCTGGAGACCCAGTACTTC.

The sample holds many counts of this clonotype. The chain uses TRBV6-1 and TRBJ2-2; TRBD1 aligns across 8 bases. Germline CDR1 and CDR2: MNHNS and SASEGT. Trimming took 8 bases from V and 6 from J; bases not matched to a gene: 11. The CDR3 runs 15 residues. The CDR3, as DNA: TGTGCCAGCTCCTCCGGACAGGGAGAAGCCGGGGAGCTGTTTTTT. Protein: CASSSGQGEAGELFF.

This chain connects TRBV29-1 to TRBJ1-1; D is unclear. This CDR3 has 13 residues. Germline V gives CDR1 SQVTM, CDR2 ANQGSEA. V was cut by 4 bases and J by 11 bases, with 20 bases left in between. CDR3 region: CSVVDPLPDRAFF. DNA for the CDR3: TGCAGCGTTGTAGACCCTCTCCCGGATCGGGCTTTCTTT.

This clonotype showed up many times. The rearrangement joins TRBV5-6 to TRBJ2-1; D is unclear. V was shortened by 0 bases and J by 10 bases, with 5 bases between the two germline ends. Germline CDR1 reads SGHDT; CDR2 reads YYEEEE. The CDR3 has 11 residues. The CDR3 DNA sequence: TGTGCCAGCAGCTTGGCCACCGAGCAGTTCTTC. Residues: CASSLATEQFF.

This clonotype was recorded at least ten times. The V gene is TRBV6-2 or TRBV6-3, the J gene TRBJ2-3; D is possibly TRBD2 (6 bases). This CDR3 is built from 16 residues. Germline V gene data show CDR1 as MNHEY and CDR2 as SVGEGT. Trimming removed 6 bases from V and 2 bases from J, with 18 bases in between. CDR3 DNA: TGTGCCAGCAGCCCCCGGGGGACCAGACTCACAGATACGCAGTATTTT. Translating gives CASSPRGTRLTDTQYF.

This clonotype came up many times. CDR3 protein: CASSRVDSTGELFF. CDR3 in DNA: TGTGCCAGCAGCAGAGTCGACAGCACCGGGGAGCTGTTTTTT. The chain employs TRBV6-2 or TRBV6-3 and TRBJ2-2, with D maybe TRBD1 (5 bases). V lost 6 bases, J lost 4 bases, and 12 bases lay in between. The CDR3 runs 14 residues. The germline V gene has CDR1 MNHEY and CDR2 SVGEGT.

This clonotype has only a few counts. This chain uses TRBV20-1 with TRBJ2-2; 13 bases fit TRBD2. V lost 4 bases, J lost 5 bases, and 13 bases stayed unmatched. CDR1 and CDR2 from the germline V gene are DFQATT and SNEGSKA (reference sequence). The CDR3 has 18 residues. The CDR3, as DNA: TGCAGTGCTAACTCGCCGGGACTAGCGGGGAGCCGTACCGGGGAGCTGTTTTTT. This gives the protein CSANSPGLAGSRTGELFF.

This clonotype was counted at least ten times. CDR3 residues: CASSSPGTSGNWAQYF. DNA for the CDR3: TGTGCCAGCAGCTCCCCCGGGACTAGCGGGAATTGGGCCCAGTACTTC. This chain uses TRBV7-2 with TRBJ2-5; TRBD2 agrees at 13 bases. V gave up 4 bases and J gave up 9 bases; unmatched junction bases: 11. This CDR3 has 16 amino acids. CDR1 SGHTA and CDR2 FQGNSA come from the germline V gene. Full variable domain (missing parts from reference TRBV7-2 and TRBJ2-5): GAGVSQSPSNKVTEKGKDVELRCDPISGHTALYWYRQSLGQGLEFLIYFQGNSAPDKSGLPSDRFSAERTGGSVSTLTIQRTQQEDSAVYLCASSSPGTSGNWAQYFGPGTRLLVL.

This clonotype was counted many times. The rearrangement uses TRBV19 and TRBJ2-6; TRBD1 matches 11 bases. With 8 bases clipped from V and 1 base from J, the junction kept 1 base outside the gene matches. Germline V gene sequence: CDR1 LNHDA, CDR2 SQIVND (reference sequence). The CDR3 runs 15 residues. CDR3 bases: TGTGCCAGTCGGGACAGGGGGTCTGGGGCCAACGTCCTGACTTTC. The encoded protein is CASRDRGSGANVLTF.

Remarks on this clonotype: The junction does not match germline at one end; this may be a read error. The gene calls are TRBV6-5 and TRBJ2-2; D uncertain. The CDR3 consists of 14 residues. Germline V gene data show CDR1 as MNHEY and CDR2 as SVGAGI. CDR3 sequence: CAGRVGLNTGELFF. CDR3 bases: TGTGCCGGCAGAGTGGGATTGAACACCGGGGAGCTGTTTTTT.

This clonotype was recorded at least ten times. V is TRBV30 and J is TRBJ1-2; a possible D gene is TRBD1 (6 bases). Trimming took 3 bases from V and 5 from J, leaving 10 bases between them. This CDR3 is 12 amino acids long. The germline V gene encodes CDR1 GTSNPN and CDR2 SVGIG (reference sequence). In nucleotides, the CDR3 is TGTGCCTGGAGGCAGGGGAGGTATGGCTACACCTTC. As protein: CAWRQGRYGYTF.

Only a few counts were recorded for this clonotype. The rearrangement uses TRBV19 and TRBJ2-3, with unresolved D. V was cut by 10 bases and J by 0 bases, with 11 bases left in between. The germline CDR1 and CDR2 sequences are LNHDA and SQIVND (reference sequence). This CDR3 is 13 amino acids long. CDR3 in amino acids: CATRATSTDTQYF. The CDR3, as DNA: TGTGCCACAAGGGCAACTAGCACAGATACGCAGTATTTT.

This clonotype was counted ten times or more. Germline is not matched at one junction end, which may reflect a read error. The chain carries TRBV3-1 and TRBJ1-3; D uncertain. Germline V CDR1 and CDR2: LGHDT, YNNKEL (reference sequence). The CDR3 length is 16 residues. CDR3 region: CASTQTGQTSGNTIYF. The CDR3 DNA reads TGTGCCAGCACCCAAACCGGGCAGACCTCTGGAAACACCATATATTTT.

This clonotype has at least ten counts. The chain combines TRBV30 with TRBJ2-3, with 10 bases aligning to TRBD2. This CDR3 is 15 amino acids long. J lost 4 bases, V lost 5 bases, and 9 bases had no gene match. CDR1 and CDR2 (germline): GTSNPN, SVGIG (reference sequence). The CDR3 is CAWSFSGRPADTQYF. CDR3 in DNA: TGTGCCTGGTCTTTTAGCGGGAGGCCCGCAGATACGCAGTATTTT. Full variable domain (outside the CDR3, taken from reference TRBV30 and TRBJ2-3): SQTIHQWPATLVQPVGSPLSLECTVEGTSNPNLYWYRQAAGRGLQLLFYSVGIGQISSEVPQNLSASRPQDRQFILSSKKLLLSDSGFYLCAWSFSGRPADTQYFGPGTRLTVL.

This clonotype was detected a few times. This sequence joins TRBV6-6 and TRBJ2-3; 8 positions match TRBD1. V dropped 5 bases and J dropped 5; count of bases not matched to a gene: 3. The CDR3 covers 13 residues. Germline V lookup: CDR1 MNHNY, CDR2 SVGAGI (reference sequence). The CDR3 loop reads CASSTGGIDTQYF. CDR3 bases: TGTGCCAGCAGTACAGGGGGGATAGATACGCAGTATTTT.

This rearrangement joins TRBV20-1 to TRBJ1-1, with D tentatively TRBD1 (6 bases). Per the germline V gene, CDR1 is DFQATT and CDR2 is SNEGSKA (reference sequence). This CDR3 contains 16 residues. V lost 2 bases and J 3 bases, leaving 19 bases between the germline ends. The CDR3 loop reads CSARTGLAVGDTEAFF. The CDR3 DNA reads as TGCAGTGCTAGAACAGGGCTAGCGGTGGGAGACACTGAAGCTTTCTTT.

Ten or more counts support this clonotype. The chain is built from TRBV6-6 and TRBJ2-7; 9 bases line up with TRBD2. The CDR3 is 15 residues long. The ends lost 2 bases at V and 5 bases at J; junction bases unmatched: 7. From germline, CDR1 is MNHNY and CDR2 SVGAGI (reference sequence). Here the CDR3 reads CASSYGGSGSNEQYF. The CDR3 DNA sequence: TGTGCCAGCAGTTACGGTGGTAGCGGGAGCAACGAGCAGTACTTC.

J is TRBJ2-3 and V is TRBV7-2; D is unresolved. Per the germline V gene, CDR1 is SGHTA and CDR2 is FQGNSA. The germline V and J ends were trimmed by 2 bases and 0 bases, with 6 bases remaining between them. The CDR3 consists of 14 residues. The CDR3 loop reads CASSLSPSTDTQYF. The CDR3 DNA sequence: TGTGCCAGCAGCTTATCCCCTAGCACAGATACGCAGTATTTT. Based on the CDR3 plus reference TRBV7-2 and TRBJ2-3, the full variable domain is GAGVSQSPSNKVTEKGKDVELRCDPISGHTALYWYRQSLGQGLEFLIYFQGNSAPDKSGLPSDRFSAERTGGSVSTLTIQRTQQEDSAVYLCASSLSPSTDTQYFGPGTRLTVL.

This clonotype was seen many times. The J gene is TRBJ1-6, the V gene TRBV30, with no clear D. The CDR3 covers 14 residues. Trimming left V 0 bases short and J 7 bases short, with 10 bases between. The germline V gene has CDR1 GTSNPN and CDR2 SVGIG (reference sequence). CDR3 amino acids: CAWSVRTDNSPLHF. The CDR3 region has the DNA TGTGCCTGGAGTGTTCGGACGGACAATTCACCCCTCCACTTT.